The 14 T cell receptor beta chains reported below all come from one sample, sequenced in a study of blood T cell repertoires in COVID-19. The repertoire was sequenced with immunoSEQ multiplex PCR; TCRdb's copy has only in-frame clones and lacks some. The profile shows about 98,000 clones, about 81% of them singletons. The sequenced sample consisted of peripheral blood. The receptors originated from a man aged 70-80 years with acute or convalescent COVID-19.

The V gene is TRBV29-1, the J gene TRBJ1-2, with 10 bases fitting TRBD1. V lost 3 bases, J lost 8 bases, and 9 bases stayed unmatched. The CDR3 covers 14 residues. Germline V CDR1 and CDR2: SQVTM, ANQGSEA. The CDR3 nucleotides read TGCAGCGTTGAGACAGGGGGCGAGACGCAGGGCTACACCTTC. Encoded protein: CSVETGGETQGYTF.

The genes are TRBV28 and TRBJ2-1, with D possibly TRBD2 on 6 matching bases. This CDR3 contains 18 residues. The V end was cut by 3 bases, the J end by 10 bases, with 28 bases between. The germline CDR1 and CDR2 sequences are MDHEN and SYDVKM. CDR3 in amino acids: CASSFVLDVGGVFWEQFF. DNA of the CDR3: TGTGCCAGCAGTTTTGTGTTAGACGTCGGAGGGGTTTTTTGGGAGCAGTTCTTC. Full variable domain (remainder filled in from reference TRBV28 and TRBJ2-1): DVKVTQSSRYLVKRTGEKVFLECVQDMDHENMFWYRQDPGLGLRLIYFSYDVKMKEKGDIPEGYSVSREKKERFSLILESASTNQTSMYLCASSFVLDVGGVFWEQFFGPGTRLTVL.

The genes are TRBV30 and TRBJ1-5; D ambiguous. V lost 2 bases and J 1 base, leaving 6 bases between the germline ends. Germline lookup yields CDR1 GTSNPN and CDR2 SVGIG (reference sequence). This CDR3 is 13 amino acids long. CDR3 coding DNA: TGTGCCTGGAGTCCCTTGAGCAATCAGCCCCAGCATTTT. Translated, it gives CAWSPLSNQPQHF. The entire variable domain, with the rest obtained from reference TRBV30 and TRBJ1-5, is as follows: SQTIHQWPATLVQPVGSPLSLECTVEGTSNPNLYWYRQAAGRGLQLLFYSVGIGQISSEVPQNLSASRPQDRQFILSSKKLLLSDSGFYLCAWSPLSNQPQHFGDGTRLSIL.

The V and J genes are TRBV10-3 and TRBJ2-3; TRBD2 agrees at 12 bases. Germline CDR1 reads ENHRY; CDR2 reads SYGVKD. The CDR3 is made up of 15 amino acids. Trimming took 6 bases from V and 3 from J; bases not matched to a gene: 4. The CDR3 region is CAIRAGTSGTDTQYF. The DNA for the CDR3 is TGTGCCATCAGGGCCGGGACTAGCGGGACAGATACGCAGTATTTT.

CDR3 nucleotides: TGTGCCAGCAGCGGGGACAGGGTTGACGAGCAGTACTTC. The encoded protein is CASSGDRVDEQYF. This rearrangement joins TRBV2 to TRBJ2-7; 9 bases fit TRBD1. The CDR3 runs to 13 residues. CDR1 and CDR2 from the germline V gene are SNHLY and FYNNEI. The ends lost 6 bases at V and 5 bases at J; junction bases unmatched: 5. The entire variable domain, with the rest obtained from reference TRBV2 and TRBJ2-7, is as follows: EPEVTQTPSHQVTQMGQEVILRCVPISNHLYFYWYRQILGQKVEFLVSFYNNEISEKSEIFDDQFSVERPDGSNFTLKIRSTKLEDSAMYFCASSGDRVDEQYFGPGTRLTVT.

This sequence joins TRBV28 and TRBJ2-2; no reliable D call. The CDR3 totals 15 residues. The V gene's germline CDR1 is MDHEN and CDR2 SYDVKM. The V end lost 4 bases, the J end lost 1 base, and 10 bases lay between the germline ends. CDR3 region: CASSSRRRNTGELFF. CDR3 nucleotide sequence: TGTGCCAGCAGTTCAAGGCGGCGGAACACCGGGGAGCTGTTTTTT.

This chain joins TRBV5-4 and TRBJ2-7, with a weak D call TRBD1 (5 bases). The CDR3 loop spans 13 amino acids. The germline CDR1 and CDR2 sequences are SGHNT and YYREEE (reference sequence). V lost 0 bases to trimming and J lost 1 base, with 5 bases between them. The CDR3 nucleotides read TGTGCCAGCAGCTTGGGACAGTCCTACGAGCAGTACTTC. It translates to CASSLGQSYEQYF.

This clone was seen more than once but under ten times. The chain combines TRBV11-3 with TRBJ2-2, with unresolved D. CDR3 length: 13 residues. CDR1 and CDR2 (germline): SGHNT, YENEEA. V was cut by 5 bases and J by 6 bases, with 10 bases left in between. The CDR3 reads CASSVNRAGELFF. The CDR3 region has the DNA TGTGCCAGCAGCGTGAATCGGGCCGGGGAGCTGTTTTTT.

The chain recombines TRBV7-2 with TRBJ2-4; no clear D gene. This CDR3 region has 14 residues. V dropped 5 bases and J dropped 5 bases, with 13 bases sitting between them. The germline CDR1 and CDR2 sequences are SGHTA and FQGNSA. The chain's CDR3 is CASSRGDGQNIQYF. The CDR3 coding sequence is TGTGCCAGCAGCCGTGGTGATGGCCAAAACATTCAGTACTTC.

This clone is a singleton in its sample. J is TRBJ2-7 and V is TRBV5-1; weak D call: TRBD1 (6 bases). V was shortened by 4 bases and J by 0 bases, with 17 bases between the two germline ends. Germline V lookup: CDR1 SGHRS, CDR2 YFSETQ. This CDR3 has 16 residues. The CDR3 sequence is CASSSLTGDSSYEQYF. The CDR3, as DNA: TGCGCCAGCAGCAGCTTGACAGGCGATAGCTCCTACGAGCAGTACTTC.

The sample holds a few counts of this clone. The chain recombines TRBV19 with TRBJ1-5, with TRBD1 matching 12 bases. Germline CDR1 reads LNHDA; CDR2 reads SQIVND (reference sequence). The J segment lost 5 bases and the V segment lost 6 bases, leaving 11 bases of the junction unmatched. This CDR3 region has 17 residues. The CDR3 DNA follows: TGTGCCAGTAGACGAATAGAGGGACAGGGGGCAGATCAGCCCCAGCATTTT. This translates into CASRRIEGQGADQPQHF.

The chain has TRBV6-5 and TRBJ2-7; a weak D match, TRBD2 (5 bases). The germline gives CDR1 MNHEY, CDR2 SVGAGI. With 0 bases removed from V and 5 bases from J, the gap between germline ends came to 17 bases. There are 16 residues in the CDR3. The CDR3 loop is CASSYSRTDERDEQYF. The CDR3 DNA follows: TGTGCCAGCAGTTACTCGCGGACTGACGAGAGGGACGAGCAGTACTTC.

This chain uses TRBV9 with TRBJ2-7; 7 nucleotides match TRBD2. The CDR3 has 15 residues. Germline values: CDR1 SGDLS, CDR2 YYNGEE. J was trimmed by 5 bases and V by 1 base; bases with no gene match: 9. Written as DNA, the CDR3 is TGTGCCAGCAGCGTAACCGGGGGGTACTTCAACGAGCAGTACTTC. The encoded protein is CASSVTGGYFNEQYF.

The CDR3 loop is CASSPTGAREQYF. In nucleotides, the CDR3 is TGTGCCAGCTCCCCTACAGGGGCTCGCGAGCAGTACTTC. The chain uses TRBV18 and TRBJ2-7, with 7 bases aligning to TRBD1. CDR3 length equals 13 residues. Germline-derived CDR1 and CDR2 are KGHSH and LQKENI. With V trimmed by 6 bases and J by 6 bases, 8 bases remained unmatched.